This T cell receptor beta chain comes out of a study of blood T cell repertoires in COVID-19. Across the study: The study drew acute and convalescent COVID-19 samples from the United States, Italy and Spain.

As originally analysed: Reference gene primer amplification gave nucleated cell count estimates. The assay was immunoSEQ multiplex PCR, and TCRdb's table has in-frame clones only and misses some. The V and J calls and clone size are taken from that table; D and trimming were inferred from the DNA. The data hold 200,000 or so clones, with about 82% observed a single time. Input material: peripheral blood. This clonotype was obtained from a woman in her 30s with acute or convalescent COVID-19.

As DNA, the CDR3 is TGTGCCAGCTCCGTGACAGGGAGAGGGACTGAAGCTTTCTTT. This sequence encodes CASSVTGRGTEAFF. The chain is built from TRBV18 and TRBJ1-1, with 7 bases that match TRBD1. The junction had 9 bases not matched to a gene; V was cut back by 6 bases and J by 5 bases. This CDR3 is 14 amino acids long. The germline gives CDR1 KGHSH, CDR2 LQKENI. The whole variable domain, filled in from reference TRBV18 and TRBJ1-1, reads NAGVMQNPRHLVRRRGQEARLRCSPMKGHSHVYWYRQLPEEGLKFMVYLQKENIIDESGMPKERFSAEFPKEGPSILRIQQVVRGDSAAYFCASSVTGRGTEAFFGQGTRLTVV.